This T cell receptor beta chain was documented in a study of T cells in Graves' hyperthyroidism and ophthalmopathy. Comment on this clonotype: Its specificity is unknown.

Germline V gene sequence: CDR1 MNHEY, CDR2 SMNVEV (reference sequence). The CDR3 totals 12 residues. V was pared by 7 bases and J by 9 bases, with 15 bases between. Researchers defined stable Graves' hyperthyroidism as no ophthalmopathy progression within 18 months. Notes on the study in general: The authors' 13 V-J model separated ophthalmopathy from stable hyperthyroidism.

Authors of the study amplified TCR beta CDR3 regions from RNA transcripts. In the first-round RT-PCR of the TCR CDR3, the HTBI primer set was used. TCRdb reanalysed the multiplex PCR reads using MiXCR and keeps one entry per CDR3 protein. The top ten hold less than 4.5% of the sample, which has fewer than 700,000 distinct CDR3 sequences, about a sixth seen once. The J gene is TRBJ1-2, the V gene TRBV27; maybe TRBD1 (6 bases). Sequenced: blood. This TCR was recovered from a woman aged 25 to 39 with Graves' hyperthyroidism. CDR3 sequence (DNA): TGTGCCAGCACCACACAGGGTTCCAGCTACACCTTC. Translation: CASTTQGSSYTF.